This TCR beta chain came from a study of cytomegalovirus exposure and HLA in healthy donors. Study-wide findings and caveats: A reported reduction in N-insertions relative to the 666-donor mean was seen in an Asian-associated ancestry cluster in a later analysis. Upon later analysis, HLA-associated TCR beta chains proved more clonally expanded than other, equally common chains.

Both 60 Vbeta primers and 13 Jbeta primers went into the PCR. The table came from immunoSEQ multiplex PCR; TCRdb's copy has only in-frame clones and leaves some out. The data hold some 120,000 clones, with roughly 9% observed a single time. As concerns this clone: Antigen unknown.

The source of this sequence is a woman in her 40s in good health and CMV-seropositive. The sequenced sample was PBMCs.

The CDR3: CASSLSGFYEKLFF. The CDR3 coding sequence is TGTGCCAGCAGCTTATCGGGGTTTTATGAAAAACTGTTTTTT. This chain links TRBV11-2 with TRBJ1-4; D call uncertain. The V gene's germline CDR1 is SGHAT and CDR2 FQNNGV. Trimming left V 2 bases short and J 6 bases short, with 10 bases between. This CDR3 has 14 residues.